The 4 T cell receptor beta chains in this list originate from one sample, sequenced in a study of memory CD4+ T cells and cytomegalovirus serostatus. Using immunoSEQ multiplex PCR, the repertoire was profiled, and TCRdb retains in-frame clones only, with some absent. The data show some 80,000 clones, with 80% seen just once and around 0.84% held by the top ten. The sort gate was single viable CD3+CD4+CD8-CD45RO+ cells for memory CD4+ T cells. The sample comprised memory CD4+ T cells from blood. These receptors all come from an adult in good health and CMV-seronegative.

Comments on this clone: At one end the junction does not follow the germline gene, possibly because of a read error. The CDR3 reads CASSPRQMGTDTQYF. The CDR3 DNA sequence: TGTGCCAGCTCCCCACGACAGATGGGCACAGATACGCAGTATTTT. The rearrangement uses TRBV18 and TRBJ2-3; D possibly corresponds to TRBD1 (5 bases). There are 15 residues in the CDR3. Germline CDR1 reads KGHSH; CDR2 reads LQKENI.

This clone showed up just a few times. The rearrangement uses TRBV30 and TRBJ1-2; D is perhaps TRBD1 (5 bases). This CDR3 region has 11 residues. Germline-derived CDR1 and CDR2 are GTSNPN and SVGIG (reference sequence). The CDR3: CVSSGGNGYTF. CDR3 coding DNA: TGTGTCTCTTCGGGGGGGAACGGCTACACCTTC. Complete variable domain (other parts from reference TRBV30 and TRBJ1-2): SQTIHQWPATLVQPVGSPLSLECTVEGTSNPNLYWYRQAAGRGLQLLFYSVGIGQISSEVPQNLSASRPQDRQFILSSKKLLLSDSGFYLCVSSGGNGYTFGSGTRLTVV.

V and J are TRBV5-1 and TRBJ1-1; no clear D. CDR1 is SGHRS and CDR2 is YFSETQ in the germline V gene. V dropped 0 bases and J dropped 4 bases, with 4 bases sitting between them. The CDR3 is 12 residues long. Written as DNA, the CDR3 is TGCGCCAGCAGCTTGGATGTCACTGAAGCTTTCTTT. Amino acids: CASSLDVTEAFF. Combining the CDR3 with reference TRBV5-1 and TRBJ1-1 gives the whole variable domain KAGVTQTPRYLIKTRGQQVTLSCSPISGHRSVSWYQQTPGQGLQFLFEYFSETQRNKGNFPGRFSGRQFSNSRSEMNVSTLELGDSALYLCASSLDVTEAFFGQGTRLTVV.

The V and J genes are TRBV5-1 and TRBJ1-1; no firm D call. Trimming cost V 5 bases and J 3 bases, with 17 bases left between them. The CDR3 covers 15 residues. Germline CDR1 reads SGHRS; CDR2 reads YFSETQ. CDR3 residues: CASRYGNARYTEAFF. The CDR3 DNA follows: TGCGCCAGCAGATATGGTAATGCCAGATACACTGAAGCTTTCTTT.